This TCR beta chain was sequenced during a study of T-cell reconstitution after alpha-beta-depleted transplantation in children. Trimming pared 6 bases from V and 5 bases from J, leaving 19 bases between. CDR3 length: 15 amino acids. Germline CDR1 LNHDA, CDR2 SQIVND (reference sequence). Library preparation (for TCRbeta) was performed with unique molecular identifiers. MiXCR was run by TCRdb on the PCR reads, yielding one entry per CDR3 protein. The profile shows some 550,000 distinct CDR3 sequences, around 18% of them singletons. The sequenced sample was PBMCs from the stem cell graft donor, obtained from the stem cell graft. This chain uses TRBV19 with TRBJ2-5; D perhaps matches TRBD2 (6 bases). The sequence derives from a human donor who donated a stem cell graft to a child with acute lymphoblastic leukemia. Here the CDR3 reads CASRDPGTGAETQYF. The CDR3 region has the DNA TGTGCCAGTAGGGATCCCGGGACTGGAGCGGAGACCCAGTACTTC.